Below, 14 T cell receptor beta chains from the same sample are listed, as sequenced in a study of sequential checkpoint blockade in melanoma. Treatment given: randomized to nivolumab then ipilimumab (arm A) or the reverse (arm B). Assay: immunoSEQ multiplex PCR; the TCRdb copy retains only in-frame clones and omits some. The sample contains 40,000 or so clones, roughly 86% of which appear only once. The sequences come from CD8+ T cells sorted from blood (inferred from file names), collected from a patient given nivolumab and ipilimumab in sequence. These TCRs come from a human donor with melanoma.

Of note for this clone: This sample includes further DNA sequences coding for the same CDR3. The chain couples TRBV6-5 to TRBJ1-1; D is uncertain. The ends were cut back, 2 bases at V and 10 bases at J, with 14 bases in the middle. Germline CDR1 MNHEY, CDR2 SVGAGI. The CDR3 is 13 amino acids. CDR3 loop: CASSYHPEGAAFF. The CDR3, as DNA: TGTGCCAGCAGTTACCACCCGGAGGGCGCAGCTTTCTTT.

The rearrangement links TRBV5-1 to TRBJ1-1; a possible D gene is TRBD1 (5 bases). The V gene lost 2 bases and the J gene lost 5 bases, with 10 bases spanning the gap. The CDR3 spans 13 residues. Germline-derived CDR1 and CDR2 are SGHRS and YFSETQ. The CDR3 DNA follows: TGCGCCAGCAGCTTTTCGGGGGGGACTGAAGCTTTCTTT. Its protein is CASSFSGGTEAFF.

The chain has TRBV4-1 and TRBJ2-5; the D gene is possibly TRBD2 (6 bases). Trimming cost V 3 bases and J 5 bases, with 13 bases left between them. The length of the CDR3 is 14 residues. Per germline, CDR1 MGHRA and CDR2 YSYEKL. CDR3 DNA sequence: TGCGCCAGCAGCCACACGGGGGTGGAGGAGACCCAGTACTTC. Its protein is CASSHTGVEETQYF.

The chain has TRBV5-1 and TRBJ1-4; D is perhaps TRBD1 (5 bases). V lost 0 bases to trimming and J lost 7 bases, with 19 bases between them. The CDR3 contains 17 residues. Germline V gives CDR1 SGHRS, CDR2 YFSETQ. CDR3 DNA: TGCGCCAGCAGCTTGGATGGACGGACCCTGCAGGGTGAAAAACTGTTTTTT. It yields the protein CASSLDGRTLQGEKLFF.

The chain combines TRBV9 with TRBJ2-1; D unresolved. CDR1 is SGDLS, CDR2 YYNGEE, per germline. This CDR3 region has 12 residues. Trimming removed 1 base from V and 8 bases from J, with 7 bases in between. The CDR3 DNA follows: TGTGCCAGCAGCGTATCGAGAGATGAGCAGTTCTTC. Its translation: CASSVSRDEQFF.

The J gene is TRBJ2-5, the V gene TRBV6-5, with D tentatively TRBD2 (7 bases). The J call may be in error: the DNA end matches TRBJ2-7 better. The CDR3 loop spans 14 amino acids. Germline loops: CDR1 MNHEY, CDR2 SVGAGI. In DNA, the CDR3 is TGTGCCAGCACCCACCTGGGGGGGGCTTACGAGCAGTACTTC. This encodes CASTHLGGAYEQYF.

Here the CDR3 reads CASSLYDYTKEEQFF. CDR3 DNA sequence: TGTGCCAGCAGTTTATATGACTACACGAAGGAGGAGCAGTTCTTC. The chain uses TRBV27 and TRBJ2-1, with a tentative D call TRBD2 (5 bases). Trimming cost V 1 base and J 10 bases, with 17 bases left between them. The CDR3 is made up of 15 amino acids. The germline V gene has CDR1 MNHEY and CDR2 SMNVEV (reference sequence).

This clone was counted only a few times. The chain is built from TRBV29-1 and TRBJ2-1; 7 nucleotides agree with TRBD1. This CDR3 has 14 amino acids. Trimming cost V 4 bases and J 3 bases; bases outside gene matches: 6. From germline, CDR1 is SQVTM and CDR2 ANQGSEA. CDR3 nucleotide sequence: TGCAGCGTTGGACAGGGTCGGGACTACAATGAGCAGTTCTTC. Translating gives CSVGQGRDYNEQFF.

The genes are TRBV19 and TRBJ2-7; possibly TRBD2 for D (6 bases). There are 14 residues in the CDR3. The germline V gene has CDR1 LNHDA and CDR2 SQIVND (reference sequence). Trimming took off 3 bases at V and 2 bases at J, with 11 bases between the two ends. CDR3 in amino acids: CASSIRERAYEQYF. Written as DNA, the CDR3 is TGTGCCAGTAGTATCCGGGAGAGGGCCTACGAGCAGTACTTC. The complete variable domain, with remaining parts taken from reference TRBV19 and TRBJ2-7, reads DGGITQSPKYLFRKEGQNVTLSCEQNLNHDAMYWYRQDPGQGLRLIYYSQIVNDFQKGDIAEGYSVSREKKESFPLTVTSAQKNPTAFYLCASSIRERAYEQYFGPGTRLTVT.

The CDR3 sequence: CASSPPTGWYTEAFF. The CDR3 nucleotides read TGTGCCAGCAGCCCGCCGACAGGGTGGTACACTGAAGCTTTCTTT. V gene TRBV7-9 combines with J gene TRBJ1-1; 7 nucleotides align to TRBD1. CDR1 SEHNR and CDR2 FQNEAQ come from the germline V gene (reference sequence). The ends lost 5 bases at V and 3 bases at J; junction bases unmatched: 9. The length of the CDR3 is 15 residues.

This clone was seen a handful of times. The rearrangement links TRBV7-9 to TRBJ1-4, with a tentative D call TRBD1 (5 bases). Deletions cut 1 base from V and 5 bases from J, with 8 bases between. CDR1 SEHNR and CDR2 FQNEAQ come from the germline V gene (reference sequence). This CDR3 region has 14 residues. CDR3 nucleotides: TGTGCCAGCAGCTTAGGACAGTTAAATGAAAAACTGTTTTTT. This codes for CASSLGQLNEKLFF.

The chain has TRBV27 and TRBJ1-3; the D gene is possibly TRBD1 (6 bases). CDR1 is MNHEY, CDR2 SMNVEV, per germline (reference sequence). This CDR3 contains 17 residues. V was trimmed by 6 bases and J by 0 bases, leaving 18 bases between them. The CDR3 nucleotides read TGTGCCAGCAGCCTTATAGGGGGGGAGTTCTCTGGAAACACCATATATTTT. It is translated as CASSLIGGEFSGNTIYF.

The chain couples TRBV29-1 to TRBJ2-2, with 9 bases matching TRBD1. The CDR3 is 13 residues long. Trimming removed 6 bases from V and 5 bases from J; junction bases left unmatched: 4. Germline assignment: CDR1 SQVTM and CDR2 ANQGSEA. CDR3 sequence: CSVRTGDTGELFF. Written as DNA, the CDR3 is TGCAGCGTAAGGACAGGGGATACCGGGGAGCTGTTTTTT.

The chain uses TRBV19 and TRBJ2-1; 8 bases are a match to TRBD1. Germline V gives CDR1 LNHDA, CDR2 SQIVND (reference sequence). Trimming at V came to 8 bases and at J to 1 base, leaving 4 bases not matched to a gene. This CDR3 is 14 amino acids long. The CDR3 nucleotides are TGTGCCAGTCGGACAGGGTCGTCCTACAATGAGCAGTTCTTC. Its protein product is CASRTGSSYNEQFF.